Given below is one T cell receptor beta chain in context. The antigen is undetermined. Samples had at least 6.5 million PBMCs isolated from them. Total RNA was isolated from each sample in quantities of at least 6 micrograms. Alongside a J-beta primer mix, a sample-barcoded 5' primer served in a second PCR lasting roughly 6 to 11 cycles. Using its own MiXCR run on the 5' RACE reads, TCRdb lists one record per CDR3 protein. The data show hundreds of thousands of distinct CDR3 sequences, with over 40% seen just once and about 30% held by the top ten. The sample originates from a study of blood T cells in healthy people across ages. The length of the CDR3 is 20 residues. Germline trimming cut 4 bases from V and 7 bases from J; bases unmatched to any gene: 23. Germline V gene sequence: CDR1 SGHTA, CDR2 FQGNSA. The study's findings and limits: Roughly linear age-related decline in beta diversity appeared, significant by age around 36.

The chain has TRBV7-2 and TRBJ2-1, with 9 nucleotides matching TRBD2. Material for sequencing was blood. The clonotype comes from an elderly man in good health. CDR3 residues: CASSSPRHVAGGPRVNEQFF. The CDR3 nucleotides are TGTGCCAGCAGCTCGCCCCGTCATGTGGCGGGGGGGCCTAGGGTAAATGAGCAGTTCTTC. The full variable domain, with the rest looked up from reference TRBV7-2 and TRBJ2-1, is GAGVSQSPSNKVTEKGKDVELRCDPISGHTALYWYRQSLGQGLEFLIYFQGNSAPDKSGLPSDRFSAERTGGSVSTLTIQRTQQEDSAVYLCASSSPRHVAGGPRVNEQFFGPGTRLTVL.